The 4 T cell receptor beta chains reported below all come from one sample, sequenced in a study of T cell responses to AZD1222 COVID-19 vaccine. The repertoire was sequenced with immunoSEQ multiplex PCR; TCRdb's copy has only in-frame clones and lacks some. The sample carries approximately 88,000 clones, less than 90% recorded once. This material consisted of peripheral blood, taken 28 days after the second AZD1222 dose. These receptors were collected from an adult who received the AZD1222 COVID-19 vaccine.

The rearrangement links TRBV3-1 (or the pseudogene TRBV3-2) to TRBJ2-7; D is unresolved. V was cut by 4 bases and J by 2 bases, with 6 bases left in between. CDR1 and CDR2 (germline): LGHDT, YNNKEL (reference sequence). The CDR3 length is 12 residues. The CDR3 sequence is CASSLLPYEQYF. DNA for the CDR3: TGTGCCAGCAGCCTCCTGCCCTACGAGCAGTACTTC.

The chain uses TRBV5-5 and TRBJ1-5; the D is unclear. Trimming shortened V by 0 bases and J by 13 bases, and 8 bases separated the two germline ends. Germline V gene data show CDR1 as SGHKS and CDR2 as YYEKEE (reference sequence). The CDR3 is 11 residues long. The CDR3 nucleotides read TGTGCCAGCAGCTTGGACCGCCAGCAGCATTTT. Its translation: CASSLDRQQHF. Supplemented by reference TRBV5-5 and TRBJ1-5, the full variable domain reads DAGVTQSPTHLIKTRGQQVTLRCSPISGHKSVSWYQQVLGQGPQFIFQYYEKEERGRGNFPDRFSARQFPNYSSELNVNALLLGDSALYLCASSLDRQQHFGDGTRLSIL.

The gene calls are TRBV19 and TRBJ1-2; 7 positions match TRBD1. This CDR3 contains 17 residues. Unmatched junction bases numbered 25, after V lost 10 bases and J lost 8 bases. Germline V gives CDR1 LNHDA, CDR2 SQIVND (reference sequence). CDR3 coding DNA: TGTGCCACTCTCCATCCCCAAAGGGCACAGGGGATGGAGGGCTACACCTTC. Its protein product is CATLHPQRAQGMEGYTF.

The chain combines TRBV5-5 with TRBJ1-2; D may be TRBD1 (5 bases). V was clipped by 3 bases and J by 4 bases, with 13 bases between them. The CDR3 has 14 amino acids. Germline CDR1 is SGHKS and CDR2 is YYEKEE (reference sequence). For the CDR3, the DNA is TGTGCCAGCAGCTCACGACAGAACCCCTATGGCTACACCTTC. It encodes CASSSRQNPYGYTF.